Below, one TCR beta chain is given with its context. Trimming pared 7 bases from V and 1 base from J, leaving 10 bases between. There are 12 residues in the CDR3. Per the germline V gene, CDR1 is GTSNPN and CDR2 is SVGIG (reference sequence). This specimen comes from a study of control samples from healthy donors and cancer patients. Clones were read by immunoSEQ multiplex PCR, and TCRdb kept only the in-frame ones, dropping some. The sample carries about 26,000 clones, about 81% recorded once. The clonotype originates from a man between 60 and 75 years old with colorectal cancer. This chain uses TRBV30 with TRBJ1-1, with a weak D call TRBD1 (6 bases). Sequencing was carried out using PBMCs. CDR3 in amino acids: CASDRRNTEAFF. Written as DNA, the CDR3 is TGTGCCTCGGACAGACGGAACACTGAAGCTTTCTTT.